This TCR beta chain was sequenced for a study of technical replicates of blood from four donors. Per germline, CDR1 MNHNS and CDR2 SASEGT. V was cut by 4 bases and J by 4 bases, with 13 bases left in between. The CDR3 sequence is 14 residues long. Sequenced by immunoSEQ multiplex PCR; TCRdb stores in-frame clones only, minus some. This table has roughly 73,000 clones, roughly 93% appearing once. The sequenced sample was T cells isolated from PBMCs. The source is a human donor in good health. The chain recombines TRBV6-1 with TRBJ1-2, with a tentative D call TRBD1 (6 bases). CDR3 region: CASSGQGGVYGYTF. DNA of the CDR3: TGTGCCAGCAGTGGACAAGGGGGGGTCTATGGCTACACCTTC.